This TCR beta chain stems from a study of blood T cell repertoires in COVID-19 (dated by TCRdb to the early 2020s). Background for the entire study: The collaborator samples originated in the United States, Italy and Spain and spanned the acute and convalescent phases of COVID-19. The prospective study material was composed of cDNA or gDNA derived from T cells, B-cell-depleted T cells, or PBMCs. Deeply sampled blood TCRbeta repertoires from subjects exposed to, actively infected with, or recovered from COVID-19 were included in the dataset. A freely available public database, intended as a resource for researchers studying the immune response to SARS-CoV-2, is where the repertoires were released. The samples were drawn from the first 160 participants of the ongoing ImmuneRACE study and from 1,200 or so subjects provided by 6 global collaborators. Sample metadata almost always included a de-identified subject ID, COVID-19 status, age in years and sex. Where available, HLA class I and class II types were taken from metadata supplied by the sample provider and were not determined by assay-based typing. Overall study outcomes, separate from this receptor: The amount of clinical and demographic metadata varied by source and participant and was provided uncurated.

The germline V gene sets CDR1 to SGDLS and CDR2 to YYNGEE. The CDR3 has 15 amino acids, counting the end cysteine and phenylalanine. Only the CDR3 DNA stays, 45 bases, in frame from base 1. Trimming at the junction amounts to 0 bases on V and 1 base on J, and the germline ends lie 7 bases apart. On this clone: Its antigen is unknown. Base qualities are not at hand, and no much larger clone is one base apart.

TCRbeta CDR3 regions were amplified from genomic DNA using the immunoSEQ Assay, a bias-controlled multiplex PCR. The study's own analysis went as follows. Within the assay, amplification of reference gene primers was used to estimate how many nucleated cells each sample contained. To quantify the absolute abundance of each unique TCRbeta CDR3 rearrangement, sequence reads were collapsed and filtered. Productive Simpson clonality was computed per sample as the square root of Simpson's diversity index over productive rearrangements. TCRdb provides this immuneACCESS table in a form limited to in-frame rearrangements. Some clones are lacking; in checked studies, under half of them reflect an unresolved V gene, and why the rest are absent is not known. That table is the source of V, J and clone size, and D and trimming were worked out from the DNA. Across this sample there are 130,000 to 150,000 clones, with about 84% seen only once. The biggest ten clones account for just under 9% of the sample.

Whole blood was collected in K2EDTA tubes by collaborating institutions according to the institutions' own protocols. For TCRbeta analysis, collaborator samples were shipped as frozen whole blood, as isolated PBMCs, or as DNA extracted from either sample type. Input material: peripheral blood. The chain is made from TRBV9 and TRBJ2-2; possibly the D gene is TRBD2, per 5 matching bases. This receptor was obtained from an elderly woman in a cohort sampled during active or convalescent COVID-19. The DNA sequence is given as TGTGCCAGCAGCGTAGGGGAGTTGAACACCGGGGAGCTGTTTTTT. Its translation reads: CASSVGELNTGELFF.